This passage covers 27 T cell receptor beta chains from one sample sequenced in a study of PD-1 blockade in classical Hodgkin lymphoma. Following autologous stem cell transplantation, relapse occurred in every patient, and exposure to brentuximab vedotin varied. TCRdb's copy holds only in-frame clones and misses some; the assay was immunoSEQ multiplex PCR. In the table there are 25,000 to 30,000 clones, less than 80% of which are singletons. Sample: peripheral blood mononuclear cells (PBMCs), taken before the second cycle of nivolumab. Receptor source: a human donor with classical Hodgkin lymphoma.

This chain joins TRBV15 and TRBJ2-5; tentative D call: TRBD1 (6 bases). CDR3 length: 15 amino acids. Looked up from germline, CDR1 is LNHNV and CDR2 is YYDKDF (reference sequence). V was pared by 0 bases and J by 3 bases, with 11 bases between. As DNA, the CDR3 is TGTGCCACCAGCAGAGATTCTGGGGGCGAAGAGACCCAGTACTTC. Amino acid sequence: CATSRDSGGEETQYF.

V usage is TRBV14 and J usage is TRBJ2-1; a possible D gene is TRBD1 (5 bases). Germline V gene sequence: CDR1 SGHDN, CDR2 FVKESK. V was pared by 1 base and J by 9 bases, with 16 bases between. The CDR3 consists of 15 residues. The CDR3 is CASSQVMGSGFEQFF. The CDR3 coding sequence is TGTGCCAGCAGCCAAGTCATGGGTTCAGGGTTTGAGCAGTTCTTC.

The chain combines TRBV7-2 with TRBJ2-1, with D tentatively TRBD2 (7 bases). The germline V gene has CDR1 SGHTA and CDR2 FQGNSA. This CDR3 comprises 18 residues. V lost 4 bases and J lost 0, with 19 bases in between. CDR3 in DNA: TGTGCCAGCAGCTGGGATGGGGGGGCATTTACCTCCTACAATGAGCAGTTCTTC. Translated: CASSWDGGAFTSYNEQFF.

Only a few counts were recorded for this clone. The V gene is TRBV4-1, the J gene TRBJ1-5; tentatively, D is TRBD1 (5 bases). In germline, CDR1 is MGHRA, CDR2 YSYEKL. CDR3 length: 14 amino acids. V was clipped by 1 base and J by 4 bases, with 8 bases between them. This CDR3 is CASSQAGGNQPQHF. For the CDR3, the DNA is TGCGCCAGCAGCCAAGCGGGGGGTAATCAGCCCCAGCATTTT.

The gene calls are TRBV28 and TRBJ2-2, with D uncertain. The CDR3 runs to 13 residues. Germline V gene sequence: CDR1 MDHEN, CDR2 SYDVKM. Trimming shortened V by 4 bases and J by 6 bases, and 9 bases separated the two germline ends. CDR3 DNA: TGTGCCAGCAGTTCGACTCTGCCCGGGGAGCTGTTTTTT. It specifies CASSSTLPGELFF.

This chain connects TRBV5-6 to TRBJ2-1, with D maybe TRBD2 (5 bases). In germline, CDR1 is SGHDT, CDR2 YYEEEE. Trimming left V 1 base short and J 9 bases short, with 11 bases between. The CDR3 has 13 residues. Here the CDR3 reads CASSLRSSGEQFF. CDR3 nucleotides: TGTGCCAGCAGCTTGAGATCCAGCGGTGAGCAGTTCTTC.

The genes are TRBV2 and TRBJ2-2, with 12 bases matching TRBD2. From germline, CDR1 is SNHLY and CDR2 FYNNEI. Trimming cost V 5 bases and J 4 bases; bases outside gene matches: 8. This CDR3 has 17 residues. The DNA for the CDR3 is TGTGCCAGCAGTACAAGATCGGGACTAGCGGGCACCGGGGAGCTGTTTTTT. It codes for CASSTRSGLAGTGELFF.

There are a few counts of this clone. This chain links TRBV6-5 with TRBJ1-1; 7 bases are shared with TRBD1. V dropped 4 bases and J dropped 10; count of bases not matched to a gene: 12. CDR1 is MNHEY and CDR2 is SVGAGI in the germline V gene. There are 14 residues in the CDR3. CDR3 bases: TGTGCCAGCAGTTCACTCGACAGGGAGAAGGTAGCTTTCTTT. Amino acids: CASSSLDREKVAFF.

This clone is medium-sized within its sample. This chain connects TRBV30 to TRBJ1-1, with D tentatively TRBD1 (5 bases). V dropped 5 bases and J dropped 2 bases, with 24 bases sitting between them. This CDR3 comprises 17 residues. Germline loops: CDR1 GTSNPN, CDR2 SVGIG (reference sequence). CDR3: CAWELMGQVTVNTEAFF. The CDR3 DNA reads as TGTGCCTGGGAGCTAATGGGGCAGGTCACTGTCAACACTGAAGCTTTCTTT.

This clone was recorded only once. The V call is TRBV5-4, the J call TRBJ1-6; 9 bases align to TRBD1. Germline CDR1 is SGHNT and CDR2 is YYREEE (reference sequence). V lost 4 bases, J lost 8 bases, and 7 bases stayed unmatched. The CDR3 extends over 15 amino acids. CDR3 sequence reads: CASSLKQGAHSPLHF. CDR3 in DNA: TGTGCCAGCAGCCTAAAACAGGGGGCGCATTCACCCCTCCACTTT.

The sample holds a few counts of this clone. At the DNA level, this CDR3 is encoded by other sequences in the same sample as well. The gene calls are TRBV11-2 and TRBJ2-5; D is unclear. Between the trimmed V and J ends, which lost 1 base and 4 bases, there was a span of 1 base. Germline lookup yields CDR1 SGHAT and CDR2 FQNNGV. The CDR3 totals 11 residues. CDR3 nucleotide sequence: TGTGCCAGCAGCTTAGGAGAGACCCAGTACTTC. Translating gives CASSLGETQYF.

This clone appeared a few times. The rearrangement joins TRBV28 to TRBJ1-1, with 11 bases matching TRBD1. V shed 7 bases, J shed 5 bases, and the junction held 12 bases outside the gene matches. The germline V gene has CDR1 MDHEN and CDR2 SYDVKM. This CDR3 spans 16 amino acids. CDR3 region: CASIIRRTGGRTEAFF. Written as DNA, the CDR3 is TGTGCCAGCATTATACGTAGGACAGGGGGCCGTACTGAAGCTTTCTTT.

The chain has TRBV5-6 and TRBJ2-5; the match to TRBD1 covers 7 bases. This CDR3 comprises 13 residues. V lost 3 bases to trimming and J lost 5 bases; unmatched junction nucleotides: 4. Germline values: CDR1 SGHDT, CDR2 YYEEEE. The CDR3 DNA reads TGTGCCAGCAGCTGGACAGGTTCGGAGACCCAGTACTTC. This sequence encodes CASSWTGSETQYF.

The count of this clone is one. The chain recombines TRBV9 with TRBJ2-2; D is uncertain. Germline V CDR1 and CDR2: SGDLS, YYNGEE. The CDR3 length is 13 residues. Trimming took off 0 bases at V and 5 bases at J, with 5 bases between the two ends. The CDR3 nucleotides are TGTGCCAGCAGCGTAGATATAACCGGGGAGCTGTTTTTT. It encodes CASSVDITGELFF.

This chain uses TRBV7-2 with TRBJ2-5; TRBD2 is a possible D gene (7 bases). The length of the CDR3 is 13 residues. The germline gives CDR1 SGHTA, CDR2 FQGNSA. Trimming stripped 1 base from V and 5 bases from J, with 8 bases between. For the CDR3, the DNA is TGTGCCAGCAGCTTAGGGGGGGGCGAGACCCAGTACTTC. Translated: CASSLGGGETQYF.

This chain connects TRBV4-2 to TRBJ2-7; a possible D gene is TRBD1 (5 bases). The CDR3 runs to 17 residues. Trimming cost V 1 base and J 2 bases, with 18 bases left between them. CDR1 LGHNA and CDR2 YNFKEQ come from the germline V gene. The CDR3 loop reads CASSQGVGAESTYEQYF. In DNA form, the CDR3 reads TGTGCCAGCAGCCAAGGGGTTGGGGCAGAATCTACCTACGAGCAGTACTTC.

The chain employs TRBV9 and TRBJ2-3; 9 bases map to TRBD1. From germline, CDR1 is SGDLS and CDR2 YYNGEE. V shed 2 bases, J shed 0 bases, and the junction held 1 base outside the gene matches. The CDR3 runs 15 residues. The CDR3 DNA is TGTGCCAGCAGCGTTGGGACAGGGAGCACAGATACGCAGTATTTT. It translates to CASSVGTGSTDTQYF.

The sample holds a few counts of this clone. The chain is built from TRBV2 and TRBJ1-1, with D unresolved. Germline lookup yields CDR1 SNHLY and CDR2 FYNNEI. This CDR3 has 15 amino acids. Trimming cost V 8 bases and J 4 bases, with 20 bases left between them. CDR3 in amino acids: CASSRGGFGSTEAFF. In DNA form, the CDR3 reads TGTGCCAGCTCCCGAGGAGGGTTTGGGAGCACTGAAGCTTTCTTT.

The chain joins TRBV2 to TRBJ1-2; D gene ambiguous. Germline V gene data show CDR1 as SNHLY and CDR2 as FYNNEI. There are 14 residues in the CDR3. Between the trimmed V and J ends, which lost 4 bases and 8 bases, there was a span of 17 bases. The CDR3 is CASSVSLRGWGYTF. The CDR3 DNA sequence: TGTGCCAGCAGTGTATCACTACGGGGATGGGGCTACACCTTC. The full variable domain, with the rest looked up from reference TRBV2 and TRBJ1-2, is EPEVTQTPSHQVTQMGQEVILRCVPISNHLYFYWYRQILGQKVEFLVSFYNNEISEKSEIFDDQFSVERPDGSNFTLKIRSTKLEDSAMYFCASSVSLRGWGYTFGSGTRLTVV.

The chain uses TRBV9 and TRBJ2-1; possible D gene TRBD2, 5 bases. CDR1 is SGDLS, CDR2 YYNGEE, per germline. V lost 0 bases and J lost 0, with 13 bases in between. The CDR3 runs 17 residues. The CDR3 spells CASSVAGLGDSYNEQFF. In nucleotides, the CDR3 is TGTGCCAGCAGCGTAGCCGGGCTCGGGGACTCCTACAATGAGCAGTTCTTC.

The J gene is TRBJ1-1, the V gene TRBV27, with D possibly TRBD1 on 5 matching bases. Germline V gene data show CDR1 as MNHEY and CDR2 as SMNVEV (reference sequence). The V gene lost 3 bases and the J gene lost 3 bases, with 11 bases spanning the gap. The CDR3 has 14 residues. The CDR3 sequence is CASSFRGRDTEAFF. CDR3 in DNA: TGTGCCAGCAGTTTTAGGGGCAGGGACACTGAAGCTTTCTTT.

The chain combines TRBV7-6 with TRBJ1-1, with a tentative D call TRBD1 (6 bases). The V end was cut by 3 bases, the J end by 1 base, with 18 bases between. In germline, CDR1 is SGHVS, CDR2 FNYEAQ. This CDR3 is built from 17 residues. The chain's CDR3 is CASSLQSGTTGNTEAFF. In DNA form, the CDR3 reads TGTGCCAGCAGCTTGCAATCCGGGACAACTGGGAACACTGAAGCTTTCTTT. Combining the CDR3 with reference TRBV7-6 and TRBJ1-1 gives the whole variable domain GAGVSQSPRYKVTKRGQDVALRCDPISGHVSLYWYRQALGQGPEFLTYFNYEAQQDKSGLPNDRFSAERPEGSISTLTIQRTEQRDSAMYRCASSLQSGTTGNTEAFFGQGTRLTVV.

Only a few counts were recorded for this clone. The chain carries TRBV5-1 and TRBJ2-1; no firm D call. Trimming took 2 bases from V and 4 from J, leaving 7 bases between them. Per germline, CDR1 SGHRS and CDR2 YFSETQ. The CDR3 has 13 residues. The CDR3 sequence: CASSFTQYNEQFF. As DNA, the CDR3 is TGCGCCAGCAGCTTCACCCAGTACAATGAGCAGTTCTTC.

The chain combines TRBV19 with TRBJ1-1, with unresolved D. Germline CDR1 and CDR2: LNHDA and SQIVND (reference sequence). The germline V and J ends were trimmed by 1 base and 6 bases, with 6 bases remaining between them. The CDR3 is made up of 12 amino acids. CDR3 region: CASSIAGAEAFF. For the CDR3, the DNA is TGTGCCAGTAGTATAGCTGGGGCTGAAGCTTTCTTT.

The CDR3 reads CASSPPGYEQYF. In DNA, the CDR3 is TGTGCCAGCAGTCCCCCAGGGTACGAGCAGTACTTC. This chain uses TRBV6-5 with TRBJ2-7, with D maybe TRBD1 (5 bases). The CDR3 spans 12 residues. The germline V gene has CDR1 MNHEY and CDR2 SVGAGI. V was trimmed by 5 bases and J by 4 bases, leaving 9 bases between them.

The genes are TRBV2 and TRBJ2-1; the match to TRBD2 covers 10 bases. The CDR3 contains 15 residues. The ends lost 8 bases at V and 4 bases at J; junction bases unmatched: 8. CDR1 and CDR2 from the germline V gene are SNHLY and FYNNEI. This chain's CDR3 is CASCVSGGVYNEQFF. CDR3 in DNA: TGTGCCAGCTGCGTAAGCGGGGGGGTATACAATGAGCAGTTCTTC.

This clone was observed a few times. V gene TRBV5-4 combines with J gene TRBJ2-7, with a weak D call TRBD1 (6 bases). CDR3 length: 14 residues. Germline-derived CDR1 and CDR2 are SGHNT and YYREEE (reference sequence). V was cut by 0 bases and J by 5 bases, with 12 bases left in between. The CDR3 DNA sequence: TGTGCCAGCAGCTTGGAACAGGGTCTAGACGAGCAGTACTTC. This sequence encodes CASSLEQGLDEQYF.